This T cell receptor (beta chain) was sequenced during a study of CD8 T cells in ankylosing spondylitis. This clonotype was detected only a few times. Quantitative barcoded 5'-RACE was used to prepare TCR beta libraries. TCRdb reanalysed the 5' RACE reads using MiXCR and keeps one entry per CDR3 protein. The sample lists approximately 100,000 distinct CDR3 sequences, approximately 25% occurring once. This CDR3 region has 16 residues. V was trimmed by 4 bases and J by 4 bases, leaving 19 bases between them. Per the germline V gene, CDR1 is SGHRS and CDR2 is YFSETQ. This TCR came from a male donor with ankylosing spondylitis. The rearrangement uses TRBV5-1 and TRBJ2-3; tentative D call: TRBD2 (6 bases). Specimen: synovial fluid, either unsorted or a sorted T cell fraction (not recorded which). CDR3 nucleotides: TGCGCCAGCAGCCAACGGCCGGGCGGGGTTGCAGATACGCAGTATTTT. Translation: CASSQRPGGVADTQYF. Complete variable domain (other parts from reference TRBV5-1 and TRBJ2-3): KAGVTQTPRYLIKTRGQQVTLSCSPISGHRSVSWYQQTPGQGLQFLFEYFSETQRNKGNFPGRFSGRQFSNSRSEMNVSTLELGDSALYLCASSQRPGGVADTQYFGPGTRLTVL.